This T cell receptor (beta chain) was recovered during a study of blood T cell repertoires in COVID-19 (dated by TCRdb to 2018 to 2020). Study-level background: Collaborator samples came from the United States, Italy and Spain and covered acute and convalescent phases of COVID-19. The material from the prospective study consisted of cDNA or gDNA derived from T cells, B-cell-depleted T cells, or PBMCs. Subjects who had been exposed to COVID-19, were actively infected with it, or had recovered from it provided the deeply sampled blood TCRbeta repertoires that made up the dataset. The repertoires were released in a freely available public database meant as a resource for research on the immune response to SARS-CoV-2. The samples were drawn from two sources: the first 160 participants of the ongoing ImmuneRACE study, and 1,200 or so subjects contributed by 6 global collaborators. Sample metadata almost always included a de-identified subject ID, COVID-19 status, age in years and sex. Where HLA class I and class II types were available, the types were taken from metadata supplied by the sample provider, not from assay-based typing.

TCRbeta CDR3 regions were amplified from genomic DNA using the immunoSEQ Assay, a bias-controlled multiplex PCR. In the source study's methods: The number of nucleated cells in each sample was estimated from the amplification of reference gene primers within the assay. To quantify the absolute abundance of each unique TCRbeta CDR3 rearrangement, sequence reads were collapsed and filtered. For each sample, productive Simpson clonality was calculated as the square root of Simpson's diversity index across productive rearrangements. TCRdb mirrors the immuneACCESS table, restricted to in-frame sequences. Some clones are absent from its copies; in checked studies, under half trace to an unresolved V gene, and the reason for the others is unknown. V, J and clone size are taken as reported in that table, and D and trimming were inferred from the DNA itself. In this sample the table shows 80,000 to 90,000 clones, around 85% of which occur a single time. Under 3.5% of the sample is taken by the ten largest.

In Seattle, one collaborating source enrolled patients while the infection was active and tracked those patients longitudinally over the course of disease. Whole blood was collected in K2EDTA tubes by collaborating institutions according to the institutions' own protocols. For TCRbeta analysis, collaborators shipped samples in one of three forms: frozen whole blood, isolated PBMCs, or DNA extracted from either of those sample types. The CDR3 sequence holds 15 residues, the cysteine and phenylalanine included. Only the CDR3 region is kept as DNA, spanning 45 bases read in frame from base 1. This clone was picked up one time. Its antigen remains undetermined. Per-base quality was not reported, and no clone a single base away is much larger than it. The paper as a whole reports these results and caveats: Clinical and demographic metadata were provided uncurated, with the amount varying by source and participant.

The TCR was taken from a woman at least 80 years old with COVID-19, enrolled during active disease. Source material: peripheral blood. The chain joins TRBV12-2 to TRBJ2-7; no check of the table's D call, TRBD1, against the DNA was made. TRBV12-2 is a recognized pseudogene. The nucleotides are TGTGCAAGTCGCTTAACAGGGGGATTCTCCTACGAGCAGTACTTC. This is translated as CASRLTGGFSYEQYF.